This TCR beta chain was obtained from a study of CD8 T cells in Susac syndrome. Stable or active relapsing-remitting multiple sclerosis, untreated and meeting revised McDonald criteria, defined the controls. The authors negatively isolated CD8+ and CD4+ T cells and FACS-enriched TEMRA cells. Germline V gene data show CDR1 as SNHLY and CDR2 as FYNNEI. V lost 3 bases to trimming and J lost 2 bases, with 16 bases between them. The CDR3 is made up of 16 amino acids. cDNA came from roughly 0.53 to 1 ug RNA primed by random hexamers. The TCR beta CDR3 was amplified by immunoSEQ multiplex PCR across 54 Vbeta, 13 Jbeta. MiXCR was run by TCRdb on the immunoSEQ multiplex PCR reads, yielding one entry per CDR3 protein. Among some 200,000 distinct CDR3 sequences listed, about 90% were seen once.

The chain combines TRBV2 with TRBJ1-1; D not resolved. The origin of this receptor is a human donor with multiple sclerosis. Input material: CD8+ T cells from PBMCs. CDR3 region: CASSESLLTGNTEAFF. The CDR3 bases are TGTGCCAGCAGTGAGTCACTGTTGACGGGAAACACTGAAGCTTTCTTT.